The clone carrying this TCR beta chain was counted ten times or more. The antigen is undetermined. Time point given: newly diagnosed GD, antithyroid drugs for less than 3 months. Isolated PBMC RNA provided the starting material for the TCR library. The patients were enrolled through endocrinology in Xi'an, China. The sample belongs to a study of regulatory T cells in long-lasting Graves disease. Study-level results: Shared public clonotypes totalled about 2,700 in persistent patients, compared with about 990 in new patients.

Libraries of TCR beta came from iRepertoire HTBI primers plus Arm-PCR of CDR3 regions. TCRdb analysed the multiplex PCR reads with MiXCR anew, one entry per CDR3 protein. The table has roughly 560,000 distinct CDR3 sequences, around 13% seen once. Germline lookup yields CDR1 SGHAT and CDR2 FQNNGV. The CDR3 runs 11 residues. Trimming pared 5 bases from V and 7 bases from J, leaving 5 bases between. These data were also reused for a study on T cells in Graves' hyperthyroidism and ophthalmopathy. As that study records: The HTBI primer set served for first-round RT-PCR of the TCR CDR3.

The sequence was collected from a young woman with Graves disease. The sample in question was peripheral blood mononuclear cells (PBMCs), obtained at new diagnosis, from a patient treated with antithyroid drugs. J is TRBJ2-2 and V is TRBV11-2, with D uncertain. Written as DNA, the CDR3 is TGTGCCAGCAGCCCATACGGGGAGCTGTTTTTT. Translated, it gives CASSPYGELFF.